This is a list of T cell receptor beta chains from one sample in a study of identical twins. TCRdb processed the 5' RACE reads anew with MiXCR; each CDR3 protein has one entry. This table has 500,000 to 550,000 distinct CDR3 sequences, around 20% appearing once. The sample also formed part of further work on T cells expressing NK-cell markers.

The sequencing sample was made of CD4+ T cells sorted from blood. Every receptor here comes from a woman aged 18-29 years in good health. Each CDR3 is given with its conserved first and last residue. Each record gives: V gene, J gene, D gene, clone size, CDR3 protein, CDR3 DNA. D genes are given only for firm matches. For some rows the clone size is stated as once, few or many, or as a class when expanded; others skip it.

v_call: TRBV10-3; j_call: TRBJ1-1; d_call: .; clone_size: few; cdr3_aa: CAIAGQTEAFF; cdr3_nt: TGTGCCATCGCCGGGCAGACTGAAGCTTTCTTT
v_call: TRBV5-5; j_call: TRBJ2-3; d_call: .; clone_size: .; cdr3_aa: CASSLGPGASTDTQYF; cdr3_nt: TGTGCCAGCAGCTTGGGTCCAGGAGCTAGCACAGATACGCAGTATTTT
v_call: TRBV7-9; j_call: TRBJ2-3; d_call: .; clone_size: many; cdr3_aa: CASSASGSTDTQYF; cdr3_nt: TGTGCCAGCAGCGCCAGCGGAAGCACAGATACGCAGTATTTT
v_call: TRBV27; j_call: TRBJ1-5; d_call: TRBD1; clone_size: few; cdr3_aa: CASSQGVNQPQHF; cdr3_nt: TGTGCCAGCAGCCAGGGGGTCAACCAGCCCCAGCATTTT
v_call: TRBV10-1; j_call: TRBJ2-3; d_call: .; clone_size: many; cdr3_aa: CASSETIEAGDTQYF; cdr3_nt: TGCGCCAGCAGTGAGACGATTGAGGCGGGAGATACGCAGTATTTT
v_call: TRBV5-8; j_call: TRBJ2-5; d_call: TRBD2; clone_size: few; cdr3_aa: CASSPSGILQETQYF; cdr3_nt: TGTGCCAGCAGCCCTAGCGGGATCCTACAAGAGACCCAGTACTTC
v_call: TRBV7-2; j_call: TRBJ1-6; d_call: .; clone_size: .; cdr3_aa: CASSLGGSSYNSPLHF; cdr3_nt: TGTGCCAGCAGCTTAGGGGGGAGCTCCTATAATTCACCCCTCCACTTT
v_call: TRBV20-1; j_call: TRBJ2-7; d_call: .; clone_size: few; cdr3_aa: CSALADLYEQYF; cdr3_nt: TGCAGTGCTTTGGCAGACCTCTACGAGCAGTACTTC
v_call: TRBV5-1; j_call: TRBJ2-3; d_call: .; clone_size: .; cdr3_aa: CASSEGHPSTDTQYF; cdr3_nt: TGCGCCAGCAGCGAGGGCCACCCTAGCACAGATACGCAGTATTTT
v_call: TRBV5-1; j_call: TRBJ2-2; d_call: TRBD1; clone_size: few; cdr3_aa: CASSPGQGIFGELFF; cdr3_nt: TGCGCCAGCAGCCCCGGACAGGGCATCTTCGGGGAGCTGTTTTTT
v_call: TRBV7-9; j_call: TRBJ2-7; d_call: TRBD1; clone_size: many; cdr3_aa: CASSETGTGTLGEQYF; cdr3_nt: TGTGCCAGCAGCGAAACCGGGACAGGGACATTGGGCGAGCAGTACTTC
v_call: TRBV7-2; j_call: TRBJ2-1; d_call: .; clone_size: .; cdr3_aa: CASSLGPLEVHEQFF; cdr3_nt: TGTGCCAGCAGCTTAGGGCCTCTTGAGGTCCATGAGCAGTTCTTC
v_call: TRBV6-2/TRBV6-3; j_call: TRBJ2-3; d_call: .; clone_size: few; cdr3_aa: CASSYRGFTDTQYF; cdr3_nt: TGTGCCAGCAGTTACCGGGGATTCACAGATACGCAGTATTTT
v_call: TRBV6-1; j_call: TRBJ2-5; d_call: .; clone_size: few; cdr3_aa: CASSEGARLGQETQYF; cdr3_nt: TGTGCCAGCAGTGAAGGGGCACGTTTGGGACAAGAGACCCAGTACTTC
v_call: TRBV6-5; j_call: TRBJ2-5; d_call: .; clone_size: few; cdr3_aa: CASSYSIRAWLSQETQYF; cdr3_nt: TGTGCCAGCAGTTACTCGATAAGGGCCTGGCTTTCCCAAGAGACCCAGTACTTC
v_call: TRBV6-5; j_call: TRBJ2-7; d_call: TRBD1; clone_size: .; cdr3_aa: CASSYSMGQGSYEQYF; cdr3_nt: TGTGCCAGCAGTTACTCGATGGGACAGGGCTCCTACGAGCAGTACTTC
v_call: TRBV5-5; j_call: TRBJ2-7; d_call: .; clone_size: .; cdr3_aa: CASSLSSLDYEQYF; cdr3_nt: TGTGCCAGCAGCTTAAGTAGTCTCGACTACGAGCAGTACTTC
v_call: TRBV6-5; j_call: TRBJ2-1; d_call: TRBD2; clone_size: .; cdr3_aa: CASSYATSARSNEQFF; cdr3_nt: TGTGCCAGCAGTTACGCAACTAGCGCCCGTAGCAATGAGCAGTTCTTC
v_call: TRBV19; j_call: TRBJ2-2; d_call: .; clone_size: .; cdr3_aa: CASSILRDSWGGELFF; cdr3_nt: TGTGCCAGTAGTATTCTCCGGGACTCCTGGGGCGGGGAGCTGTTTTTT
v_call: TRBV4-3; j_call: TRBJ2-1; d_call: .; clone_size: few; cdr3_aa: CASSQAFTSSYNEQFF; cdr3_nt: TGCGCCAGCAGCCAAGCGTTCACGAGCTCCTACAATGAGCAGTTCTTC
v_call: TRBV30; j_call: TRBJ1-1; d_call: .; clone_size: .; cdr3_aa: CAWNNRVTMAAFF; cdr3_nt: TGTGCCTGGAATAACAGGGTGACGATGGCAGCTTTCTTT
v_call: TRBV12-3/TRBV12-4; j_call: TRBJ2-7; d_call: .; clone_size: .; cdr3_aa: CASSLGGTHFYEQYF; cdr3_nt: TGTGCCAGCAGTTTAGGTGGAACCCATTTCTACGAGCAGTACTTC